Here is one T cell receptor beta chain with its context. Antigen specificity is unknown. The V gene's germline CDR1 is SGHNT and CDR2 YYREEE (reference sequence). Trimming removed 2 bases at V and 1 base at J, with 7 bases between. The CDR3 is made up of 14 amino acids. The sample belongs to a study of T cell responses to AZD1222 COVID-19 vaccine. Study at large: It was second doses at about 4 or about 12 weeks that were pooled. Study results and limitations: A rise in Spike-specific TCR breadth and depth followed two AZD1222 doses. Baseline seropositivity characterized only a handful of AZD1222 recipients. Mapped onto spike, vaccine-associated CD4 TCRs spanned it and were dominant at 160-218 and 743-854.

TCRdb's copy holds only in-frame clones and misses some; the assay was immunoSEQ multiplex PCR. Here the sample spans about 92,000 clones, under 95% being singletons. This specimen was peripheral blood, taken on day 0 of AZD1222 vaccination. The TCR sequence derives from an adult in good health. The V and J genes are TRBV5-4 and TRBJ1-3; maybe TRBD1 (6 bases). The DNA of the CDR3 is TGTGCCAGCAGCTTACAGGGTTCTGGAAACACCATATATTTT. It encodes CASSLQGSGNTIYF.